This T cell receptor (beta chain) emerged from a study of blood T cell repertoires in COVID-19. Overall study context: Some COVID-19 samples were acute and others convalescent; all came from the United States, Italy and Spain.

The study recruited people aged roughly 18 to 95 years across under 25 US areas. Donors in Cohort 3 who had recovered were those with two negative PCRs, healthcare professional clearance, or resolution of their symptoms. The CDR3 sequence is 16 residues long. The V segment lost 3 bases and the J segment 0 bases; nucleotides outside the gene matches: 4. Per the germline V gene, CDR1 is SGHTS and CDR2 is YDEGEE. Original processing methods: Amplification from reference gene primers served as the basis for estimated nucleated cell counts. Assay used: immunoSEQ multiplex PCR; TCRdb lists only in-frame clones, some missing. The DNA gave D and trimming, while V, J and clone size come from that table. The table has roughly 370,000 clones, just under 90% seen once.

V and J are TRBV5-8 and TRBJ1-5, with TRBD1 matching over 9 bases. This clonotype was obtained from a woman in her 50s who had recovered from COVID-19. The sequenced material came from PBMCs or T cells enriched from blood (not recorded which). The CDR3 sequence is CASSSGTGFSNQPQHF. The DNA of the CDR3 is TGTGCCAGCAGCTCCGGGACAGGGTTTAGCAATCAGCCCCAGCATTTT. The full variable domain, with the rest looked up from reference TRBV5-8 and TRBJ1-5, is EAGVTQSPTHLIKTRGQQATLRCSPISGHTSVYWYQQALGLGLQFLLWYDEGEERNRGNFPPRFSGRQFPNYSSELNVNALELEDSALYLCASSSGTGFSNQPQHFGDGTRLSIL.